The subject of this entry is one T cell receptor (beta chain). These data come from a study of blood T cell repertoires in COVID-19. Across the study: Sites in the United States, Italy and Spain provided acute and convalescent COVID-19 samples. The cDNA or gDNA used as material had been derived from T cells, B-cell-depleted T cells, or PBMCs.

J was trimmed by 0 bases and V by 6 bases; bases with no gene match: 3. This CDR3 comprises 15 residues. Germline CDR1 and CDR2: MNHEY and SVGAGI. Original processing methods: Counts of nucleated cells, estimated from reference gene primer amplification, were obtained. Clones were sequenced by immunoSEQ multiplex PCR, and TCRdb holds only the in-frame ones, with some missing. V, J and clone size derive from that table, while D and trimming were established from the DNA sequence. The profile shows 95,000 to 100,000 clones, approximately 80% of them singletons. The origin of this receptor is a human donor in a cohort sampled during active COVID-19. The sequenced material came from peripheral blood. The chain links TRBV6-5 to TRBJ2-7; 12 bases are shared with TRBD2. CDR3 sequence reads: CASRQLAGGSYEQYF. The CDR3, as DNA: TGTGCCAGCAGGCAACTAGCGGGAGGCTCCTACGAGCAGTACTTC.